The 21 T cell receptor beta chains below come from one sample, sequenced in a study of neurological immune-mediated disorders. TCRdb called the 5' RACE reads again in MiXCR, with one record for every CDR3 protein. In the table there are just over 20,000 distinct CDR3 sequences, 17% of which are singletons. Sequences were obtained from CD8+ T cells from blood. The receptors were gathered from a woman between 18 and 30 years old with multiple sclerosis.

This clonotype was counted ten times or more. The rearrangement uses TRBV12-3 or TRBV12-4 and TRBJ2-1, with TRBD2 matching over 14 bases. J gave up 6 bases and V 3 bases, and 1 base lay outside the gene matches. There are 15 residues in the CDR3. CDR3 bases: TGTGCCAGCAGTTTCGGGACTAGCGGGAGCAATGAGCAGTTCTTC. As protein: CASSFGTSGSNEQFF.

This clonotype appeared a few times. V usage is TRBV3-1 and J usage is TRBJ2-5; perhaps TRBD2 as D (6 bases). The CDR3 loop spans 16 amino acids. Trimming took 1 base from V and 5 from J, leaving 17 bases between them. Germline assignment: CDR1 LGHDT and CDR2 YNNKEL (reference sequence). The DNA of the CDR3 is TGTGCCAGCAGCCAAGCCGCCGGGGCAGGAGGGGAGACCCAGTACTTC. Amino acids: CASSQAAGAGGETQYF.

The V and J genes are TRBV20-1 and TRBJ2-1; TRBD2 aligns across 11 bases. The junction had 1 base not matched to a gene; V was cut back by 3 bases and J by 6 bases. The CDR3 contains 13 residues. The germline gives CDR1 DFQATT, CDR2 SNEGSKA (reference sequence). Written as DNA, the CDR3 is TGCAGTGCTAGCGGGACTAGCGGCAATGAGCAGTTCTTC. It translates to CSASGTSGNEQFF.

This clonotype came up many times. The chain links TRBV28 to TRBJ2-1; TRBD1 matches 8 bases. Looked up from germline, CDR1 is MDHEN and CDR2 is SYDVKM. Trimming removed 6 bases from V and 5 bases from J; junction bases left unmatched: 15. This CDR3 contains 17 residues. CDR3 nucleotides: TGTGCCAGCAGCTTACCCTTCGGGACAGGTCCTGACAATGAGCAGTTCTTC. This encodes CASSLPFGTGPDNEQFF. Full variable domain (rest looked up from reference TRBV28 and TRBJ2-1): DVKVTQSSRYLVKRTGEKVFLECVQDMDHENMFWYRQDPGLGLRLIYFSYDVKMKEKGDIPEGYSVSREKKERFSLILESASTNQTSMYLCASSLPFGTGPDNEQFFGPGTRLTVL.

The V call is TRBV10-1, the J call TRBJ2-1, with D unclear. Germline V gene data show CDR1 as WNHNN and CDR2 as SYGVQD (reference sequence). V was shortened by 4 bases and J by 4 bases, with 11 bases between the two germline ends. This CDR3 region has 14 residues. The CDR3 bases are TGCGCCAGCAGTGGAAGCCCTACTTACAATGAGCAGTTCTTC. Encoded protein: CASSGSPTYNEQFF.

This clonotype was found a few times. Here the CDR3 reads CASSQTGQPDYYGYTF. The CDR3 bases are TGTGCCAGCAGCCAAACGGGACAGCCGGACTATTATGGCTACACCTTC. This sequence joins TRBV4-2 and TRBJ1-2, with TRBD1 matching over 7 bases. Trimming at V came to 2 bases and at J to 5 bases, leaving 11 bases not matched to a gene. CDR1 and CDR2 from the germline V gene are LGHNA and YNFKEQ. CDR3 length: 16 amino acids.

By its share, this clonotype is medium-sized. CDR3 coding DNA: TGTGCCATCAGTGGGGTCCAGCCGGAAAAAAACACTGAAGCTTTCTTT. Amino acids: CAISGVQPEKNTEAFF. V gene TRBV10-3 combines with J gene TRBJ1-1, with D hard to call. Deletions cut 4 bases from V and 2 bases from J, with 17 bases between. Germline V gene lookup returns CDR1 ENHRY and CDR2 SYGVKD. The CDR3 has 16 residues.

To note about this clonotype: A clone one base away is much larger, so this may be a read error. The chain is built from TRBV3-1 and TRBJ1-2, with D hard to call. This CDR3 is built from 11 residues. CDR1 is LGHDT, CDR2 YNNKEL, per germline (reference sequence). CDR3 DNA: TGTGCCAGCTGCCAAAACTATGGCTACACCTTC. This codes for CASCQNYGYTF.

This clonotype showed up many times. The CDR3 here is CASSSHKDRATNTGELFF. CDR3 DNA sequence: TGTGCCAGCAGCTCCCATAAGGACAGGGCCACGAACACCGGGGAGCTGTTTTTT. This chain joins TRBV11-2 and TRBJ2-2; 8 bases fit TRBD1. This CDR3 is built from 18 residues. J lost 0 bases, V lost 4 bases, and 10 bases had no gene match. CDR1 SGHAT and CDR2 FQNNGV come from the germline V gene.

The V gene is TRBV29-1, the J gene TRBJ2-7, with D possibly being TRBD1 (6 bases). The CDR3 spans 11 residues. V lost 7 bases and J 6 bases, leaving 13 bases between the germline ends. CDR1 is SQVTM, CDR2 ANQGSEA, per germline. CDR3 protein: CSAQTGSEQYV. The CDR3 region has the DNA TGCAGCGCCCAAACAGGGTCCGAGCAGTACGTC.

The table lists this clonotype with a few counts. J is TRBJ2-1 and V is TRBV2; 8 bases are a match to TRBD1. The CDR3 extends over 13 amino acids. The J segment lost 9 bases and the V segment lost 2 bases, leaving 3 bases of the junction unmatched. Germline V gene sequence: CDR1 SNHLY, CDR2 FYNNEI. The CDR3 region has the DNA TGTGCCAGCAGTGAACAGGGGGCCGGTGAGCAGTTCTTC. Translation: CASSEQGAGEQFF. Drawing the rest from reference TRBV2 and TRBJ2-1, the complete variable domain is EPEVTQTPSHQVTQMGQEVILRCVPISNHLYFYWYRQILGQKVEFLVSFYNNEISEKSEIFDDQFSVERPDGSNFTLKIRSTKLEDSAMYFCASSEQGAGEQFFGPGTRLTVL.

This clonotype showed up many times. J is TRBJ2-1 and V is TRBV14; D is unclear. CDR3 length equals 15 residues. Trimming took 3 bases from V and 5 from J, leaving 14 bases between them. CDR1 and CDR2 (germline): SGHDN, FVKESK. The CDR3 sequence is CASSHLGSANNEQFF. The CDR3 coding sequence is TGTGCCAGCAGCCATTTAGGTTCTGCCAACAATGAGCAGTTCTTC.

In this sample, this clonotype turned up many times. The chain recombines TRBV19 with TRBJ1-1, with 8 positions matching TRBD1. Germline V gives CDR1 LNHDA, CDR2 SQIVND (reference sequence). V trimming: 1 base; J trimming: 6 bases; junction bases outside the gene matches: 1. This CDR3 contains 13 residues. CDR3 sequence (DNA): TGTGCCAGTAGTATAGGGGGACAGGCTGAAGCTTTCTTT. Residues: CASSIGGQAEAFF. The full variable domain, its missing parts supplied by reference TRBV19 and TRBJ1-1, is DGGITQSPKYLFRKEGQNVTLSCEQNLNHDAMYWYRQDPGQGLRLIYYSQIVNDFQKGDIAEGYSVSREKKESFPLTVTSAQKNPTAFYLCASSIGGQAEAFFGQGTRLTVV.

This clonotype was detected ten times or more. V gene TRBV5-6 combines with J gene TRBJ2-7; TRBD2 agrees at 8 bases. V shed 3 bases, J shed 9 bases, and the junction held 11 bases outside the gene matches. This CDR3 spans 14 amino acids. CDR1 SGHDT and CDR2 YYEEEE come from the germline V gene. DNA for the CDR3: TGTGCCAGCAGCTCCGCGGGACTAGGGGTTGCGCAGTACGTC. Translated, it gives CASSSAGLGVAQYV.

This clonotype occurred many times. This chain links TRBV7-2 with TRBJ1-6; D may be TRBD1 (6 bases). This CDR3 region has 22 residues. CDR1 is SGHTA, CDR2 FQGNSA, per germline. V lost 5 bases and J 0 bases, leaving 29 bases between the germline ends. The CDR3 protein is CASSPRRLWTESTSSYNSPLHF. The CDR3 coding sequence is TGTGCCAGCAGCCCCCGGAGGTTGTGGACAGAATCTACGAGCTCCTATAATTCACCCCTCCACTTT.

Comment on this clonotype: One junction end does not reproduce the germline sequence, and a read error may be involved. This chain connects TRBV18 to TRBJ1-5; 8 bases match TRBD1. The CDR3 covers 15 residues. Looked up from germline, CDR1 is KGHSH and CDR2 is LQKENI. DNA of the CDR3: TGTGTCAGCTCAAGGACAGGGAACGTCAATCAGCCCCAGCATTTT. Translated: CVSSRTGNVNQPQHF.

In its sample, this clonotype was seen many times. This chain connects TRBV10-2 to TRBJ1-2, with 9 bases that match TRBD1. Germline CDR1 is WSHSY and CDR2 is SAAADI. The J segment lost 6 bases and the V segment lost 6 bases, leaving 5 bases of the junction unmatched. The CDR3 length is 13 residues. CDR3 amino acids: CASREQGADGYTF. In nucleotides, the CDR3 is TGCGCCAGCAGGGAACAGGGGGCGGATGGCTACACCTTC.

The chain employs TRBV6-2 or TRBV6-3 and TRBJ1-1; tentative D call: TRBD1 (5 bases). Germline V gene data show CDR1 as MNHEY and CDR2 as SVGEGT. The CDR3 sequence is 15 residues long. The ends were cut back, 2 bases at V and 3 bases at J, with 13 bases in the middle. CDR3 amino acids: CASSYPNSGDTEAFF. DNA of the CDR3: TGTGCCAGCAGTTACCCAAACTCGGGGGACACTGAAGCTTTCTTT.

The chain has TRBV4-2 and TRBJ2-7; the D gene is possibly TRBD2 (6 bases). The germline CDR1 and CDR2 sequences are LGHNA and YNFKEQ. The CDR3 consists of 15 residues. Trimming cost V 2 bases and J 2 bases, with 13 bases left between them. DNA of the CDR3: TGTGCCAGCAGCCAACCCGGGACTCAAGCCTACGAGCAGTACTTC. Translated, it gives CASSQPGTQAYEQYF.

The chain recombines TRBV5-1 with TRBJ2-5, with 13 positions matching TRBD2. The CDR3 has 18 residues. The J segment lost 5 bases and the V segment lost 3 bases, leaving 13 bases of the junction unmatched. Germline assignment: CDR1 SGHRS and CDR2 YFSETQ. The DNA of the CDR3 is TGCGCCAGCAGCTCGGGACTAGCGGGGACCATCAGTGGGGAGACCCAGTACTTC. It codes for CASSSGLAGTISGETQYF.

This clonotype came up many times. This chain joins TRBV5-1 and TRBJ2-3; TRBD2 matches 7 bases. This CDR3 region has 15 residues. Germline-derived CDR1 and CDR2 are SGHRS and YFSETQ. With 0 bases clipped from V and 4 bases from J, the junction kept 5 bases outside the gene matches. CDR3 residues: CASSLDSGIADTQYF. In nucleotides, the CDR3 is TGCGCCAGCAGCTTGGACAGCGGGATAGCAGATACGCAGTATTTT.